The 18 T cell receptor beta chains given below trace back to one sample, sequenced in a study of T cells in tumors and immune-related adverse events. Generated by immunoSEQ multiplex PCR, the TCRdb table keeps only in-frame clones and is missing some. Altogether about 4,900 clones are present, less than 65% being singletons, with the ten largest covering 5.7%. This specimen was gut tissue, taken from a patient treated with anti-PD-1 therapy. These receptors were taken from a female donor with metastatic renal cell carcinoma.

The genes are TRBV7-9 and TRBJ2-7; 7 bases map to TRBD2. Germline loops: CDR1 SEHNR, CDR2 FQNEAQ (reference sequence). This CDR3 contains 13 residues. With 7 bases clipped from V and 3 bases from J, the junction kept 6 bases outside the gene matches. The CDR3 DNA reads TGTGCCAGCACGGTGGCTAGCGGCTACGAGCAGTACTTC. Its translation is CASTVASGYEQYF.

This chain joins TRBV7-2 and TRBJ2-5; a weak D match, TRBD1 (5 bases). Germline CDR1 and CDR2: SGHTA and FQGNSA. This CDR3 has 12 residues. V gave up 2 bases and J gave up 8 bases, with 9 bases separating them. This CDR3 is CASSLSRETQYF. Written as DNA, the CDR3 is TGTGCCAGCAGCTTATCCAGGGAAACCCAGTACTTC.

The CDR3 region has the DNA TGTGCCAGCAGCTTACCAGCGAGGGGGAGCTCCTACAATGAGCAGTTCTTC. Its protein is CASSLPARGSSYNEQFF. The chain recombines TRBV7-9 with TRBJ2-1; a possible D gene is TRBD1 (6 bases). The CDR3 sequence is 17 residues long. The V end was cut by 2 bases, the J end by 0 bases, with 14 bases between. The germline V gene encodes CDR1 SEHNR and CDR2 FQNEAQ (reference sequence).

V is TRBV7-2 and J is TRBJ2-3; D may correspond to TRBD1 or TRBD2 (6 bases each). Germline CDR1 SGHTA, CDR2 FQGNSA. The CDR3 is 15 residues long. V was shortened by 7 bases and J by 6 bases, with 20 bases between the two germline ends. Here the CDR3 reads CASNGVGLGGDTQYF. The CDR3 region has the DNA TGTGCCAGCAACGGGGTTGGGCTAGGGGGGGATACGCAGTATTTT.

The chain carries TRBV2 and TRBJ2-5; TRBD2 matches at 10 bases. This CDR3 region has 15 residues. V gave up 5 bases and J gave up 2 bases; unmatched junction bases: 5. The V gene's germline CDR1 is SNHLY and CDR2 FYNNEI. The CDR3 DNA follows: TGTGCCAGCAGTCAATCTAGCGGGAGACAAGAGACCCAGTACTTC. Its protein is CASSQSSGRQETQYF.

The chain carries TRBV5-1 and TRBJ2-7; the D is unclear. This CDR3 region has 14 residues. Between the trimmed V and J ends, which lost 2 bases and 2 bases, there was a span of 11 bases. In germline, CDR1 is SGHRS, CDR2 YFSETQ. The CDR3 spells CASSFDGRTYEQYF. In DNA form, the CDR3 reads TGCGCCAGCAGCTTCGACGGTAGGACCTACGAGCAGTACTTC.

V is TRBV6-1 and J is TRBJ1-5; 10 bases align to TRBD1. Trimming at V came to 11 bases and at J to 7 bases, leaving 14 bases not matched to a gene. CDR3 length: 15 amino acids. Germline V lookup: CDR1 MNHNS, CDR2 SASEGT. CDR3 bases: TGTGCCGCCCGACAGGGGGCAGGGGTAGGGCAGCCCCAGCATTTT. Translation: CAARQGAGVGQPQHF.

In nucleotides, the CDR3 is TGTGCCAGCAGCCGTTCCACCCGACAGGGAGGCCAGTACTTC. This encodes CASSRSTRQGGQYF. The rearrangement uses TRBV28 and TRBJ2-4, with D perhaps matching TRBD1 (7 bases). The germline V and J ends were trimmed by 6 bases and 13 bases, with 22 bases remaining between them. CDR1 and CDR2 (germline): MDHEN, SYDVKM. The CDR3 is 14 residues long.

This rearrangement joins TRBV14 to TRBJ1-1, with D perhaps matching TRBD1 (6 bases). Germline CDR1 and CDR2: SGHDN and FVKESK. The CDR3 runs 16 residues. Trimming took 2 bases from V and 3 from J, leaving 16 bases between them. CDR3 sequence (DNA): TGTGCCAGCAGCCAATTTACAGGGAGAAGGGACACTGAAGCTTTCTTT. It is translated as CASSQFTGRRDTEAFF.

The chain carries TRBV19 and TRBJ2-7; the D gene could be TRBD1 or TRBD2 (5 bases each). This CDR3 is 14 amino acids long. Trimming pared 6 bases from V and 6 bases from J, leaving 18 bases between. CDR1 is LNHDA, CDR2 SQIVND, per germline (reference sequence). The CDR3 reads CASRGGAGWGEQYF. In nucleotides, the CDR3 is TGTGCCAGTAGAGGAGGCGCAGGGTGGGGCGAGCAGTACTTC.

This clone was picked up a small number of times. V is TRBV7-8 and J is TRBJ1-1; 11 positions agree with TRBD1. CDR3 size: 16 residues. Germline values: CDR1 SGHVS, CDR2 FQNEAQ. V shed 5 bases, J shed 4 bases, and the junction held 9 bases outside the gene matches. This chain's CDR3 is CASSRTGGAVPTEAFF. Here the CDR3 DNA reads TGTGCCAGCAGCCGGACAGGGGGCGCGGTTCCCACTGAAGCTTTCTTT.

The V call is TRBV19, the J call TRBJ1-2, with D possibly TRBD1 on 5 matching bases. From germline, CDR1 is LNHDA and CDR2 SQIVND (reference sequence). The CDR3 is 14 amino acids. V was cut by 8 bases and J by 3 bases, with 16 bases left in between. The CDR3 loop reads CASRVGAGYYGYTF. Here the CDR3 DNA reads TGTGCCAGTCGTGTAGGGGCCGGGTACTATGGCTACACCTTC.

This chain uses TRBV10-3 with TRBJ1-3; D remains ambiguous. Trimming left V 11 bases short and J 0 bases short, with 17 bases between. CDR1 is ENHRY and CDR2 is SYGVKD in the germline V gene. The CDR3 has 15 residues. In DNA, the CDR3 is TGTGCCCCCCCCTTCGACCCGAGCTCTGGAAACACCATATATTTT. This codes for CAPPFDPSSGNTIYF.

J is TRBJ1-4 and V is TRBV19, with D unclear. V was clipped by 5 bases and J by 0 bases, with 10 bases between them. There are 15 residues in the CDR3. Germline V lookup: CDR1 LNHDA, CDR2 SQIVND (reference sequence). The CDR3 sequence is CASSLGRATNEKLFF. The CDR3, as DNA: TGTGCCAGTAGTCTTGGGAGAGCAACTAATGAAAAACTGTTTTTT. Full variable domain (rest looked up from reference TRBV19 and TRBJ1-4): DGGITQSPKYLFRKEGQNVTLSCEQNLNHDAMYWYRQDPGQGLRLIYYSQIVNDFQKGDIAEGYSVSREKKESFPLTVTSAQKNPTAFYLCASSLGRATNEKLFFGSGTQLSVL.

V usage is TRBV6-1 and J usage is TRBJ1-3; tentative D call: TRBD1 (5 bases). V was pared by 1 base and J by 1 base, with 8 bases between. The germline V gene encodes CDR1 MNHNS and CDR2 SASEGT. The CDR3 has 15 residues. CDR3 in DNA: TGTGCCAGCAGTGAAGTGAGGGGTTCTGGAAACACCATATATTTT. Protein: CASSEVRGSGNTIYF.

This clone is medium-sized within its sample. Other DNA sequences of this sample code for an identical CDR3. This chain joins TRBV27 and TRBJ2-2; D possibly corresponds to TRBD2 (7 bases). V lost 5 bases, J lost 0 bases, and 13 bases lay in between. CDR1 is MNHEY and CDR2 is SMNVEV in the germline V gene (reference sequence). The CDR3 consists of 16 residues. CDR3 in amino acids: CASSTLGGANTGELFF. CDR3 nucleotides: TGTGCCAGCAGTACCCTAGGGGGGGCGAACACCGGGGAGCTGTTTTTT.

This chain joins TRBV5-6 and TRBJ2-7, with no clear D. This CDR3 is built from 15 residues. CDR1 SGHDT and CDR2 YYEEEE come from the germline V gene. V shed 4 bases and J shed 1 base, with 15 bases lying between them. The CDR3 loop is CASSPLRSNSYEQYF. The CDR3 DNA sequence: TGTGCCAGCAGCCCCCTGCGGTCGAATTCCTACGAGCAGTACTTC.

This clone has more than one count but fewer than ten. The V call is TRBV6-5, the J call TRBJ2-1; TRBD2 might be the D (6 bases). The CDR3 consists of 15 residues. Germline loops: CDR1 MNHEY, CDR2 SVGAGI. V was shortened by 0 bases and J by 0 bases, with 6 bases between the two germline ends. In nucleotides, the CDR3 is TGTGCCAGCAGTTACTCCGGGGGCTCCTACAATGAGCAGTTCTTC. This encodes CASSYSGGSYNEQFF.